The present T cell receptor beta chain was sequenced within a study of blood T cell repertoires in COVID-19. Clones were sequenced by immunoSEQ multiplex PCR, and TCRdb holds only the in-frame ones, with some missing. The table shows about 140,000 clones, with about 91% occurring only once. The ends were cut back, 5 bases at V and 5 bases at J, with 20 bases in the middle. The CDR3 consists of 16 residues. The germline V gene has CDR1 SGHTA and CDR2 FQGNSA. This sequence originates from a woman aged 45 to 65 with acute or convalescent COVID-19. The material sequenced was peripheral blood. The genes are TRBV7-2 and TRBJ2-3, with D possibly matching TRBD2 (6 bases). CDR3 coding DNA: TGTGCCAGCAGCCTACGACTAGATATATCAGGAGATACGCAGTATTTT. This gives the protein CASSLRLDISGDTQYF.